This TCR beta chain emerged from a study of T cells in Graves' hyperthyroidism and ophthalmopathy. Points from the study as a whole: Onset of ophthalmopathy came a median around 6.5 months after the model predicted it.

From RNA transcripts, TCR beta CDR3 regions were amplified. A first-round RT-PCR of the TCR CDR3 used the HTBI primer set. MiXCR was run by TCRdb on the multiplex PCR reads, yielding one entry per CDR3 protein. The table shows about 700,000 distinct CDR3 sequences, with 40% to 55% occurring only once. Lactation, pregnancy, other autoimmune disease or uncontrolled infection excluded patients. The CDR3 is made up of 17 amino acids. From germline, CDR1 is SGHDN and CDR2 FVKESK. Trimming removed 1 base from V and 5 bases from J; junction bases left unmatched: 8. On this clonotype: Its cognate antigen is unknown.

Material for sequencing was peripheral blood or thyroid tissue (not recorded which). This sequence joins TRBV14 and TRBJ2-5, with 12 bases lining up with TRBD1. This TCR was recovered from an adult man with Graves' disease, either hyperthyroidism or ophthalmopathy (not recorded which). CDR3 residues: CASSQASGTGGGETQYF. In nucleotides, the CDR3 is TGTGCCAGCAGCCAAGCCTCCGGGACAGGGGGCGGTGAGACCCAGTACTTC.